What follows are 13 T cell receptor beta chains derived from one specimen sequenced in a study of naive and memory T cell subsets. The beta constant-region primer was an equimolar mix of two oligonucleotides covering TRBC1 and TRBC2. Nested alpha and beta constant-region primers with the SP2 primer drove four PCR rounds on ligated cDNA. TCRdb called the UMI-ligation and nested PCR reads again in MiXCR, with one record for every CDR3 protein. In the table there are some 17,000 distinct CDR3 sequences, 8.5% to 9.5% of which are singletons. Sequenced sample: central memory CD8+ T cells from blood. The origin of the receptors is a human donor in good health.

The V gene is TRBV7-2, the J gene TRBJ1-5, with unresolved D. Trimming left V 7 bases short and J 4 bases short, with 14 bases between. Germline V CDR1 and CDR2: SGHTA, FQGNSA. This CDR3 is built from 14 residues. CDR3 bases: TGTGCCAGCACTGATGGGCAGCCGAATCAGCCCCAGCATTTT. Encoded protein: CASTDGQPNQPQHF. Full variable domain (missing parts from reference TRBV7-2 and TRBJ1-5): GAGVSQSPSNKVTEKGKDVELRCDPISGHTALYWYRQSLGQGLEFLIYFQGNSAPDKSGLPSDRFSAERTGGSVSTLTIQRTQQEDSAVYLCASTDGQPNQPQHFGDGTRLSIL.

This clonotype came up a few times. The chain recombines TRBV7-8 with TRBJ2-7; D remains unclear. The germline V gene encodes CDR1 SGHVS and CDR2 FQNEAQ. The CDR3 runs to 13 residues. The ends were cut back, 2 bases at V and 0 bases at J, with 5 bases in the middle. The CDR3 coding sequence is TGTGCCAGCAGCTTACAACTCTCCTACGAGCAGTACTTC. Translated, it gives CASSLQLSYEQYF.

This clonotype was seen at least ten times. V usage is TRBV18 and J usage is TRBJ2-7; D call uncertain. The CDR3 is 15 residues long. Trimming shortened V by 3 bases and J by 2 bases, and 14 bases separated the two germline ends. CDR1 is KGHSH, CDR2 LQKENI, per germline. This CDR3 reads CASSPAPALPYEQYF. In DNA, the CDR3 is TGTGCCAGCTCACCGGCCCCAGCGTTACCCTACGAGCAGTACTTC.

This clonotype was seen ten or more times. Here the CDR3 reads CASSEGRGNGELFF. Written as DNA, the CDR3 is TGTGCCAGCAGTGAAGGAAGGGGGAACGGAGAACTGTTTTTT. The chain links TRBV6-1 to TRBJ1-4; perhaps TRBD1 as D (6 bases). Germline values: CDR1 MNHNS, CDR2 SASEGT. This CDR3 comprises 14 residues. The V end lost 1 base, the J end lost 12 bases, and 15 bases lay between the germline ends.

This clonotype was recorded many times. The gene calls are TRBV7-9 and TRBJ2-7; D could derive from TRBD1 or TRBD2 (5 bases each). Germline-derived CDR1 and CDR2 are SEHNR and FQNEAQ (reference sequence). Trimming shortened V by 5 bases and J by 6 bases, and 17 bases separated the two germline ends. The CDR3 extends over 14 amino acids. This CDR3 reads CASSEGWDVGEQYF. The CDR3 DNA sequence: TGTGCCAGCAGCGAAGGGTGGGACGTTGGCGAGCAGTACTTC.

In its sample, this clonotype was seen once. This sequence joins TRBV11-1 and TRBJ2-1; 8 bases agree with TRBD2. CDR1 and CDR2 from the germline V gene are SGHAT and FQDESV (reference sequence). The trim removed 5 bases at V and 13 bases at J, leaving 28 bases unmatched. This CDR3 spans 19 amino acids. This CDR3 is CASSPIRDYPGGHGGVQFF. DNA of the CDR3: TGTGCCAGCAGCCCGATACGGGATTACCCGGGGGGCCACGGGGGGGTTCAGTTCTTC.

The genes are TRBV19 and TRBJ1-2, with D hard to call. Germline-derived CDR1 and CDR2 are LNHDA and SQIVND (reference sequence). The CDR3 totals 15 residues. Trimming left V 7 bases short and J 3 bases short, with 18 bases between. The CDR3 coding sequence is TGTGCCAGTAAAATTCACCGGGAGCTGGACTATGGCTACACCTTC. Its protein product is CASKIHRELDYGYTF.

This clonotype was seen ten or more times. The V and J genes are TRBV9 and TRBJ2-3; D not resolved. Trimming took off 1 base at V and 5 bases at J, with 11 bases between the two ends. CDR3 length: 14 amino acids. Germline V lookup: CDR1 SGDLS, CDR2 YYNGEE. The chain's CDR3 is CASSVTHGGDTQYF. In nucleotides, the CDR3 is TGTGCCAGCAGCGTAACCCATGGTGGAGATACGCAGTATTTT. The whole variable domain, filled in from reference TRBV9 and TRBJ2-3, reads DSGVTQTPKHLITATGQRVTLRCSPRSGDLSVYWYQQSLDQGLQFLIQYYNGEERAKGNILERFSAQQFPDLHSELNLSSLELGDSALYFCASSVTHGGDTQYFGPGTRLTVL.

On this clonotype: Sequence at one end of the junction differs from germline and may be a read error. V usage is TRBV4-2 and J usage is TRBJ2-2; D is unresolved. Germline values: CDR1 LGHNA, CDR2 YNFKEQ. The CDR3 totals 16 residues. CDR3: CASSQETRHNTGELFF. In DNA form, the CDR3 reads TGTGCCAGCAGTCAAGAGACACGTCATAACACCGGGGAGCTGTTTTTT.

The chain combines TRBV4-3 with TRBJ2-1, with TRBD2 identical over 9 bases. Per germline, CDR1 LGHNA and CDR2 YSLEER. The V gene end was trimmed by 1 base and the J gene end by 7 bases; junction bases not matched to a gene: 2. This CDR3 comprises 14 residues. CDR3 sequence reads: CASSQGAGGNEQFF. CDR3 in DNA: TGCGCCAGCAGCCAAGGGGCGGGGGGGAATGAGCAGTTCTTC.

V gene TRBV12-3 or TRBV12-4 combines with J gene TRBJ2-3; tentatively, D is TRBD1 or TRBD2 (5 bases each). The V and J ends lost 1 base and 2 bases respectively, with 13 bases between them. The CDR3 length is 16 residues. CDR3 DNA: TGTGCCAGCAGTTTAGGGGACGGTCCGATCACAGATACGCAGTATTTT. Encoded protein: CASSLGDGPITDTQYF.

There are many counts of this clonotype. The chain links TRBV27 to TRBJ1-2; 9 bases map to TRBD1. V was clipped by 5 bases and J by 4 bases; unmatched bases: 11. The V gene's germline CDR1 is MNHEY and CDR2 SMNVEV (reference sequence). The CDR3 length is 16 residues. The CDR3 loop is CASSTASGTGTYGYTF. The CDR3 DNA reads TGTGCCAGCAGTACCGCCTCCGGGACAGGGACCTATGGCTACACCTTC.

This clonotype was detected many times. V usage is TRBV15 and J usage is TRBJ2-1, with 10 bases that match TRBD2. V was pared by 5 bases and J by 6 bases, with 4 bases of the junction left unmatched. The CDR3 covers 14 residues. Per the germline V gene, CDR1 is LNHNV and CDR2 is YYDKDF (reference sequence). DNA for the CDR3: TGTGCCACCAGCCCGGGACTAGCGAGCAATGAGCAGTTCTTC. Translation gives CATSPGLASNEQFF.